The 24 T cell receptor beta chains reported below all come from one sample, sequenced in a study of blood T cell repertoires in COVID-19. Some clones are missing from TCRdb's copy, which holds only in-frame ones; the method was immunoSEQ multiplex PCR. The sample holds fewer than 65,000 clones, roughly 80% seen once. Sequencing input: peripheral blood. The receptors were sampled from a human donor in a cohort sampled during active COVID-19.

The chain employs TRBV30 and TRBJ1-5; TRBD1 matches at 10 bases. The CDR3 spans 15 residues. The junction had 4 bases not matched to a gene; V was cut back by 2 bases and J by 3 bases. CDR1 is GTSNPN and CDR2 is SVGIG in the germline V gene (reference sequence). CDR3 region: CAWSRGQGNNQPQHF. As DNA, the CDR3 is TGTGCCTGGAGTAGGGGACAGGGGAACAATCAGCCCCAGCATTTT.

V is TRBV27 and J is TRBJ2-7; 7 bases align to TRBD2. The junction had 7 bases not matched to a gene; V was cut back by 1 base and J by 1 base. CDR1 is MNHEY, CDR2 SMNVEV, per germline (reference sequence). The CDR3 sequence is 16 residues long. CDR3 loop: CASSLYGGSLSYEQYF. DNA for the CDR3: TGTGCCAGCAGTTTATATGGCGGGAGTTTGTCCTACGAGCAGTACTTC.

V is TRBV5-1 and J is TRBJ2-5, with TRBD2 matching 7 bases. V gave up 3 bases and J gave up 3 bases; unmatched junction bases: 11. The CDR3 is 16 residues long. Germline loops: CDR1 SGHRS, CDR2 YFSETQ. Here the CDR3 DNA reads TGCGCCAGCAGCTCCCCCCCCGTAGGACTAGAAGAGACCCAGTACTTC. Its translation is CASSSPPVGLEETQYF. Based on the CDR3 plus reference TRBV5-1 and TRBJ2-5, the full variable domain is KAGVTQTPRYLIKTRGQQVTLSCSPISGHRSVSWYQQTPGQGLQFLFEYFSETQRNKGNFPGRFSGRQFSNSRSEMNVSTLELGDSALYLCASSSPPVGLEETQYFGPGTRLLVL.

The gene calls are TRBV6-5 and TRBJ2-7; D is possibly TRBD2 (5 bases). The CDR3 runs to 13 residues. V lost 4 bases and J 3 bases, leaving 10 bases between the germline ends. The germline gives CDR1 MNHEY, CDR2 SVGAGI. The DNA for the CDR3 is TGTGCCAGCAGTTCCCTAGCCCACTACGAGCAGTACTTC. This gives the protein CASSSLAHYEQYF.

This chain connects TRBV29-1 to TRBJ2-7; 10 positions match TRBD1. V lost 6 bases to trimming and J lost 4 bases; unmatched junction nucleotides: 6. This CDR3 is built from 13 residues. The V gene's germline CDR1 is SQVTM and CDR2 ANQGSEA. The CDR3 protein is CSVDPGQGYEQYF. CDR3 bases: TGCAGCGTGGATCCGGGACAGGGGTACGAGCAGTACTTC.

The chain links TRBV3-1 (or the pseudogene TRBV3-2) to TRBJ2-7; weak D call: TRBD2 (5 bases). Germline lookup yields CDR1 LGHDT and CDR2 YNNKEL (reference sequence). V lost 4 bases and J 5 bases, leaving 21 bases between the germline ends. The CDR3 length is 16 residues. The CDR3 loop is CASSPSSLGIFHEQYF. CDR3 nucleotide sequence: TGTGCCAGCAGCCCCTCCTCACTAGGGATCTTCCACGAGCAGTACTTC.

The V call is TRBV29-1, the J call TRBJ1-2; D possibly corresponds to TRBD1 (6 bases). This CDR3 has 13 amino acids. Germline values: CDR1 SQVTM, CDR2 ANQGSEA. The V end was cut by 5 bases, the J end by 0 bases, with 10 bases between. The CDR3 loop reads CSVRDIANYGYTF. CDR3 DNA: TGCAGCGTTCGGGACATCGCTAACTATGGCTACACCTTC.

The chain combines TRBV27 with TRBJ2-7; 10 nucleotides line up with TRBD1. Germline loops: CDR1 MNHEY, CDR2 SMNVEV (reference sequence). The V segment lost 5 bases and the J segment 2 bases; nucleotides outside the gene matches: 9. The CDR3 is made up of 16 amino acids. CDR3 sequence (DNA): TGTGCCAGCAGTCTGTCTGGACAGGGGGTTACCTACGAGCAGTACTTC. This sequence encodes CASSLSGQGVTYEQYF.

The chain uses TRBV5-4 and TRBJ2-7; TRBD1 is a possible D gene (6 bases). The CDR3 is 14 amino acids. Trimming took off 1 base at V and 3 bases at J, with 11 bases between the two ends. Looked up from germline, CDR1 is SGHNT and CDR2 is YYREEE (reference sequence). The CDR3 spells CASSLRGKNYEQYF. DNA of the CDR3: TGTGCCAGCAGCTTGAGGGGGAAAAACTACGAGCAGTACTTC.

The J gene is TRBJ2-7, the V gene TRBV29-1, with 8 bases fitting TRBD1. Trimming at V came to 4 bases and at J to 1 base, leaving 3 bases not matched to a gene. Germline V CDR1 and CDR2: SQVTM, ANQGSEA. The CDR3 length is 13 residues. The CDR3: CSVVRGQSYEQYF. The CDR3 region has the DNA TGCAGCGTTGTCAGGGGGCAATCCTACGAGCAGTACTTC.

The gene calls are TRBV28 and TRBJ1-5; a weak D match, TRBD1 (6 bases). The germline V gene encodes CDR1 MDHEN and CDR2 SYDVKM. Between the trimmed V and J ends, which lost 8 bases and 7 bases, there was a span of 18 bases. The CDR3 length is 14 residues. CDR3 region: CASGGGAGLQPQHF. In DNA form, the CDR3 reads TGTGCCAGCGGCGGGGGGGCAGGGTTACAGCCCCAGCATTTT.

The chain carries TRBV28 and TRBJ1-1; D remains unclear. Germline values: CDR1 MDHEN, CDR2 SYDVKM. This CDR3 spans 14 amino acids. V was clipped by 3 bases and J by 1 base, with 9 bases between them. CDR3 residues: CASSFRGGNTEAFF. The CDR3 nucleotides read TGTGCCAGCAGTTTCCGGGGTGGGAACACTGAAGCTTTCTTT.

V and J are TRBV7-2 and TRBJ2-5; D call uncertain. CDR1 is SGHTA, CDR2 FQGNSA, per germline. V was cut by 3 bases and J by 0 bases, with 8 bases left in between. The CDR3 loop spans 14 amino acids. The CDR3 is CASSLSRYQETQYF. The CDR3 nucleotides read TGTGCCAGCAGCTTGAGCCGATACCAAGAGACCCAGTACTTC.

The chain carries TRBV4-1 and TRBJ2-7, with TRBD2 matching 11 bases. With V trimmed by 4 bases and J by 3 bases, 2 bases remained unmatched. In germline, CDR1 is MGHRA, CDR2 YSYEKL. The CDR3 spans 14 residues. The CDR3 region is CASSPGTSGYEQYF. CDR3 nucleotide sequence: TGCGCCAGCAGCCCCGGGACTAGCGGCTACGAGCAGTACTTC.

This clone showed up just once. This chain connects TRBV18 to TRBJ2-5, with 8 bases aligning to TRBD2. The CDR3 has 16 residues. The V and J ends lost 3 bases and 2 bases, in that order; junction bases with no gene match: 8. The germline V gene encodes CDR1 KGHSH and CDR2 LQKENI. The CDR3 here is CASSPRGGAPQETQYF. The CDR3 nucleotides read TGTGCCAGCTCACCTCGGGGGGGGGCACCACAAGAGACCCAGTACTTC. Full variable domain (missing parts from reference TRBV18 and TRBJ2-5): NAGVMQNPRHLVRRRGQEARLRCSPMKGHSHVYWYRQLPEEGLKFMVYLQKENIIDESGMPKERFSAEFPKEGPSILRIQQVVRGDSAAYFCASSPRGGAPQETQYFGPGTRLLVL.

The gene calls are TRBV2 and TRBJ2-7, with 7 bases identical to TRBD1. The CDR3 loop spans 15 amino acids. Germline CDR1 reads SNHLY; CDR2 reads FYNNEI. The trim removed 6 bases at V and 3 bases at J, leaving 11 bases unmatched. The CDR3 DNA is TGTGCCAGCAGCCACGGGACAGAAGTTTACTACGAGCAGTACTTC. This encodes CASSHGTEVYYEQYF.

The genes are TRBV18 and TRBJ2-5; 7 bases are a match to TRBD1. V shed 7 bases and J 3 bases; nucleotides not matched to a gene: 5. The germline V gene encodes CDR1 KGHSH and CDR2 LQKENI. The CDR3 runs 13 residues. The CDR3 sequence is CASCRGREETQYF. The CDR3 DNA follows: TGTGCCAGCTGTAGGGGGCGCGAAGAGACCCAGTACTTC.

The chain recombines TRBV9 with TRBJ1-3; D unresolved. Germline V CDR1 and CDR2: SGDLS, YYNGEE. The CDR3 has 13 residues. V gave up 6 bases and J gave up 1 base, with 8 bases separating them. Here the CDR3 DNA reads TGTGCCAGCACAGGTGCGTCTGGAAACACCATATATTTT. This gives the protein CASTGASGNTIYF.

The chain combines TRBV19 with TRBJ2-1, with 7 bases matching TRBD2. Germline V CDR1 and CDR2: LNHDA, SQIVND (reference sequence). This CDR3 has 16 amino acids. The V gene end was trimmed by 0 bases and the J gene end by 0 bases; junction bases not matched to a gene: 2. The CDR3 spells CASSIELADSYNEQFF. CDR3 nucleotide sequence: TGTGCCAGTAGTATAGAGCTAGCGGACTCCTACAATGAGCAGTTCTTC. The full variable domain, in which reference TRBV19 and TRBJ2-1 provide the parts outside the CDR3, is DGGITQSPKYLFRKEGQNVTLSCEQNLNHDAMYWYRQDPGQGLRLIYYSQIVNDFQKGDIAEGYSVSREKKESFPLTVTSAQKNPTAFYLCASSIELADSYNEQFFGPGTRLTVL.

In its sample, this clone was seen once. V gene TRBV28 combines with J gene TRBJ1-4; D is undetermined. CDR1 is MDHEN, CDR2 SYDVKM, per germline. Deletions cut 8 bases from V and 5 bases from J, with 15 bases between. This CDR3 region has 14 residues. The CDR3 reads CASRKRTSNEKLFF. In DNA form, the CDR3 reads TGTGCCAGCCGCAAGCGAACCAGCAATGAAAAACTGTTTTTT.

The rearrangement links TRBV4-2 to TRBJ2-2; D is possibly TRBD2 (6 bases). CDR3 length equals 15 residues. Germline V lookup: CDR1 LGHNA, CDR2 YNFKEQ. V was cut by 1 base and J by 1 base, with 7 bases left in between. CDR3 sequence reads: CASSQVGGNTGELFF. The CDR3 region has the DNA TGTGCCAGCAGCCAAGTGGGGGGGAACACCGGGGAGCTGTTTTTT.

The chain employs TRBV6-5 and TRBJ1-3; no clear D gene. CDR3 length: 11 residues. V lost 6 bases, J lost 7 bases, and 7 bases lay in between. Germline CDR1 MNHEY, CDR2 SVGAGI. The CDR3 bases are TGTGCCAGCAGCTCCCGGAACACCATATATTTT. This codes for CASSSRNTIYF.

This clone was detected only a few times. V is TRBV19 and J is TRBJ1-5, with a possible D match to TRBD1 (5 bases). CDR1 is LNHDA and CDR2 is SQIVND in the germline V gene (reference sequence). The CDR3 runs to 14 residues. Between the trimmed V and J ends, which lost 1 base and 6 bases, there was a span of 10 bases. The CDR3 reads CASSIVTDTQPQHF. The DNA for the CDR3 is TGTGCCAGTAGTATAGTCACGGACACTCAGCCCCAGCATTTT.

The chain carries TRBV25-1 and TRBJ2-2, with 7 bases aligning to TRBD2. Germline loops: CDR1 MGHDK, CDR2 SYGVNS. The CDR3 has 17 residues. Germline trimming cut 5 bases from V and 0 bases from J; bases unmatched to any gene: 9. CDR3 in DNA: TGTGCCAGCAGTCCGACCCTAGGACTAGCGAACACCGGGGAGCTGTTTTTT. This translates into CASSPTLGLANTGELFF.